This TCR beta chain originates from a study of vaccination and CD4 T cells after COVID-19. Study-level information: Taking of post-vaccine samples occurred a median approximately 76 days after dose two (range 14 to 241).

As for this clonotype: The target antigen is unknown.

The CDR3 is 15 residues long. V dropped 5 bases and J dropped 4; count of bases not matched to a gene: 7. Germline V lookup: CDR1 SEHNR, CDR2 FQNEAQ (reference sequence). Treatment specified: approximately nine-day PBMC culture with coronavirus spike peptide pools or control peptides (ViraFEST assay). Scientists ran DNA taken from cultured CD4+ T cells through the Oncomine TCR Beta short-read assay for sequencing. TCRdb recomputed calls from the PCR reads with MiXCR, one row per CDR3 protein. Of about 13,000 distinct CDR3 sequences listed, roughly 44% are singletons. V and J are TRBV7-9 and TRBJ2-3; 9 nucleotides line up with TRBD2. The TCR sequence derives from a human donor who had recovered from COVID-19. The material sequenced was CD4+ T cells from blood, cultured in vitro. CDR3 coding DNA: TGTGCCAGCAGCCCCCAGGGACTAGCCTCAGATACGCAGTATTTT. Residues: CASSPQGLASDTQYF.